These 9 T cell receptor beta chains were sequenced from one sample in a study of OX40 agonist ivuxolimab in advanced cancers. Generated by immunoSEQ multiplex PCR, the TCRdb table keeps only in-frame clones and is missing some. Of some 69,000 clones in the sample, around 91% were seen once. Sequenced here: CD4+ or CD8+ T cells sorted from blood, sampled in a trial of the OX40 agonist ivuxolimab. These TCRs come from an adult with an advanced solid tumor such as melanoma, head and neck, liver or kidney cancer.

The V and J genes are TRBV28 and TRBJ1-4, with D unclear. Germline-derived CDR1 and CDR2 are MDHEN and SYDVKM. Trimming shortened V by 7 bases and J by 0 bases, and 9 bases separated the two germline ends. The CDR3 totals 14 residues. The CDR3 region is CASMETPTNEKLFF. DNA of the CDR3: TGTGCCAGCATGGAGACCCCAACTAATGAAAAACTGTTTTTT. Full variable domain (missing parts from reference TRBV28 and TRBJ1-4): DVKVTQSSRYLVKRTGEKVFLECVQDMDHENMFWYRQDPGLGLRLIYFSYDVKMKEKGDIPEGYSVSREKKERFSLILESASTNQTSMYLCASMETPTNEKLFFGSGTQLSVL.

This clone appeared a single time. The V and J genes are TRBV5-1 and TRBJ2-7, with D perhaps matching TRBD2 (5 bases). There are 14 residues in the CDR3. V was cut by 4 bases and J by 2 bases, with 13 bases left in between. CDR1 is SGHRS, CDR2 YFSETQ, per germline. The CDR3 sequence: CASSLGGGTYEQYF. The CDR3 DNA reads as TGCGCCAGCAGCCTCGGTGGAGGCACCTACGAGCAGTACTTC. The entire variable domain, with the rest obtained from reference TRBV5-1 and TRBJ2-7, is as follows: KAGVTQTPRYLIKTRGQQVTLSCSPISGHRSVSWYQQTPGQGLQFLFEYFSETQRNKGNFPGRFSGRQFSNSRSEMNVSTLELGDSALYLCASSLGGGTYEQYFGPGTRLTVT.

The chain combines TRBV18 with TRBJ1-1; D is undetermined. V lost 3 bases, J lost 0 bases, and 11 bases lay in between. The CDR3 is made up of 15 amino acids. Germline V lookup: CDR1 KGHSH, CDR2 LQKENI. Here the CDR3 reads CASSPSGTMNTEAFF. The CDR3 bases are TGTGCCAGCTCACCTAGTGGCACGATGAACACTGAAGCTTTCTTT.

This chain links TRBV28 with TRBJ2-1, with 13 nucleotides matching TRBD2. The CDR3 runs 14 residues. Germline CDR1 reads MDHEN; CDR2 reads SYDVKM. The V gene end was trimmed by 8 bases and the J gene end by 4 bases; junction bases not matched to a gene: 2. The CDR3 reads CASVLAGGYNEQFF. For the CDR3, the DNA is TGTGCCAGCGTACTAGCGGGAGGGTACAATGAGCAGTTCTTC.

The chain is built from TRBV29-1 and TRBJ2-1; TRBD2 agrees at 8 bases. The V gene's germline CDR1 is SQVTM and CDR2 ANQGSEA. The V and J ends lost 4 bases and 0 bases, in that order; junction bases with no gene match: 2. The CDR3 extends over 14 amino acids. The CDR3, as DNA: TGCAGCGTTGCTAGCGGGTTCTCCTACAATGAGCAGTTCTTC. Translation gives CSVASGFSYNEQFF.

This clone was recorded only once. CDR3 amino acids: CASSFATGLNEQFF. The DNA of the CDR3 is TGTGCCAGCAGCTTCGCGACAGGCTTAAATGAGCAGTTCTTC. This chain connects TRBV7-9 to TRBJ2-1, with D maybe TRBD1 (6 bases). With 3 bases removed from V and 7 bases from J, the gap between germline ends came to 13 bases. Germline assignment: CDR1 SEHNR and CDR2 FQNEAQ (reference sequence). CDR3 length equals 14 residues. The variable domain in full, with the rest retrieved from reference TRBV7-9 and TRBJ2-1, is DTGVSQNPRHKITKRGQNVTFRCDPISEHNRLYWYRQTLGQGPEFLTYFQNEAQLEKSRLLSDRFSAERPKGSFSTLEIQRTEQGDSAMYLCASSFATGLNEQFFGPGTRLTVL.

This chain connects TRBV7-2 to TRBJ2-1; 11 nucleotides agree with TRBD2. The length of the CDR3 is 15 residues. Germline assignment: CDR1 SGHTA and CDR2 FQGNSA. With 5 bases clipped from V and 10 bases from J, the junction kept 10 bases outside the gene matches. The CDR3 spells CASSKLAGVRREQFF. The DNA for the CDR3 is TGTGCCAGCAGCAAACTAGCGGGGGTCCGGAGAGAGCAGTTCTTC.

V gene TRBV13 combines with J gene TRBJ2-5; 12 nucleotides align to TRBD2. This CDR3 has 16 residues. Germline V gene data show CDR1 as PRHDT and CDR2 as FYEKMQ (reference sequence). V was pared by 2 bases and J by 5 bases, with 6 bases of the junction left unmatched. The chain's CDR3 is CASSLRPGLAGETQYF. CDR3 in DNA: TGTGCCAGCAGCTTACGTCCGGGACTAGCGGGTGAGACCCAGTACTTC. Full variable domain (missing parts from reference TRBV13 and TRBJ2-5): AAGVIQSPRHLIKEKRETATLKCYPIPRHDTVYWYQQGPGQDPQFLISFYEKMQSDKGSIPDRFSAQQFSDYHSELNMSSLELGDSALYFCASSLRPGLAGETQYFGPGTRLLVL.

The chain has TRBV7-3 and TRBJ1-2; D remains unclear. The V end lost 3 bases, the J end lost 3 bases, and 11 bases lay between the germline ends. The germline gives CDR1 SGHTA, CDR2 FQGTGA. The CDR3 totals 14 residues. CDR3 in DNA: TGTGCCAGCAGCTTGGAGAGATTGGACTATGGCTACACCTTC. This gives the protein CASSLERLDYGYTF.